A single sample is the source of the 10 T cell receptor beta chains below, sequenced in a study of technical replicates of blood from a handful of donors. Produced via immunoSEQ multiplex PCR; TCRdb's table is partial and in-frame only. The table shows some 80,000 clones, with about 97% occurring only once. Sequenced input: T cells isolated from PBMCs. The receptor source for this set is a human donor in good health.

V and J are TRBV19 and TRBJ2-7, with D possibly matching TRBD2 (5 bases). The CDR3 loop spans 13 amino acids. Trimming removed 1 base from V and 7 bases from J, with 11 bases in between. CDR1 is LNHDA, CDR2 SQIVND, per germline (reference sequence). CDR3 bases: TGTGCCAGTAGTATAGCCGATCGGAGGGAGCAGTACTTC. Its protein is CASSIADRREQYF. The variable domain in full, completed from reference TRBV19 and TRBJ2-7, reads DGGITQSPKYLFRKEGQNVTLSCEQNLNHDAMYWYRQDPGQGLRLIYYSQIVNDFQKGDIAEGYSVSREKKESFPLTVTSAQKNPTAFYLCASSIADRREQYFGPGTRLTVT.

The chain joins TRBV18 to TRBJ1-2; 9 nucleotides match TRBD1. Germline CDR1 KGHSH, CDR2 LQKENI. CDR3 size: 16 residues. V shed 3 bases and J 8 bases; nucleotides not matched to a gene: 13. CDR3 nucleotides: TGTGCCAGCTCACCTATGGACAGGGGCGGGGTTGGAGGCTACACCTTC. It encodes CASSPMDRGGVGGYTF.

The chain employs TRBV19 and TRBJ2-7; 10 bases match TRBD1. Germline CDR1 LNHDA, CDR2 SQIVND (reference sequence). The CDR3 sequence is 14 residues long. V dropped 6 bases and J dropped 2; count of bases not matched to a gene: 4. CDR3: CASSGDRGTYEQYF. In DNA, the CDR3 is TGTGCCAGTAGCGGGGACAGGGGAACCTACGAGCAGTACTTC.

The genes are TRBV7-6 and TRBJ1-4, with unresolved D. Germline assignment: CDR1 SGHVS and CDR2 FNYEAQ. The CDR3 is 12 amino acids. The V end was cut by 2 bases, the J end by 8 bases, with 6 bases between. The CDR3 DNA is TGTGCCAGCAGCTTATTCAAAGAAAAACTGTTTTTT. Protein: CASSLFKEKLFF.

CDR3 residues: CASSVDRGAYEQYF. The CDR3 nucleotides read TGTGCCAGCAGTGTGGACAGGGGTGCCTACGAGCAGTACTTC. The J gene is TRBJ2-7, the V gene TRBV2; 9 bases fit TRBD1. The trim removed 4 bases at V and 2 bases at J, leaving 3 bases unmatched. Germline lookup yields CDR1 SNHLY and CDR2 FYNNEI. This CDR3 has 14 amino acids. The full variable domain, completed using reference TRBV2 and TRBJ2-7, is EPEVTQTPSHQVTQMGQEVILRCVPISNHLYFYWYRQILGQKVEFLVSFYNNEISEKSEIFDDQFSVERPDGSNFTLKIRSTKLEDSAMYFCASSVDRGAYEQYFGPGTRLTVT.

This chain's CDR3 is CASSSGTPSSPLHF. Here the CDR3 DNA reads TGTGCCAGCAGTTCCGGGACACCGAGCTCACCCCTCCACTTT. The chain joins TRBV7-9 to TRBJ1-6; D might be TRBD1 (6 bases). V was shortened by 6 bases and J by 10 bases, with 16 bases between the two germline ends. The CDR3 loop spans 14 amino acids. The germline V gene has CDR1 SEHNR and CDR2 FQNEAQ (reference sequence).

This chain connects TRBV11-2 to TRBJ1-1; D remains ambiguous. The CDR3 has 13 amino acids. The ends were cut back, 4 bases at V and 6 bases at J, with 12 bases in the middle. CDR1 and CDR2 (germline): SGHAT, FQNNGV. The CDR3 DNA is TGTGCCAGCAGCTATACTTTGATTTCTGAAGCTTTCTTT. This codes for CASSYTLISEAFF.

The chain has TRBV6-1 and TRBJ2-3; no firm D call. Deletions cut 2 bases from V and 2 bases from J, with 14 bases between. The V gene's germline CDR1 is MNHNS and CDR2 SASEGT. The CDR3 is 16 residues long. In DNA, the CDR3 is TGTGCCAGCAGTGAACTGGGCATACACAACACAGATACGCAGTATTTT. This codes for CASSELGIHNTDTQYF.

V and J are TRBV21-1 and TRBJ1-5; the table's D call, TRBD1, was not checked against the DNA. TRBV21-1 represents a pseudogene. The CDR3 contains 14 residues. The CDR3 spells CASRRTYSNQPQHF. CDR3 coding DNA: TGTGCCAGCAGAAGGACATACAGCAATCAGCCCCAGCATTTT.

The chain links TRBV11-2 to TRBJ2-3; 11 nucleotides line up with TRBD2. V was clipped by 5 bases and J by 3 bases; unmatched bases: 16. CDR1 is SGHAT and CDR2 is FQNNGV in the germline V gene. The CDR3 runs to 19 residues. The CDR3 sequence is CASSPRANLAGGRTDTQYF. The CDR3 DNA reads TGTGCCAGCAGCCCCAGGGCAAACCTAGCGGGAGGTAGGACAGATACGCAGTATTTT.